A single sample is the source of the 3 T cell receptor beta chains below, sequenced in a study of Ad26.COV2.S vaccination and SARS-CoV-2 variants. Sequencing used immunoSEQ multiplex PCR; TCRdb keeps in-frame clones, though not all of them. The sample has over 110,000 clones; about nine tenths are singletons. Sequencing used peripheral blood, obtained after recovery from COVID-19. These receptors all stem from a human donor who had recovered from COVID-19.

This clone occurred once. The rearrangement uses TRBV19 and TRBJ1-5, with a possible D match to TRBD1 (5 bases). Per the germline V gene, CDR1 is LNHDA and CDR2 is SQIVND (reference sequence). This CDR3 is built from 12 residues. Trimming removed 5 bases from V and 7 bases from J, with 9 bases in between. CDR3 DNA sequence: TGTGCCAGTAGTCTAGGGGAGCAGCCCCAGCATTTT. Translating gives CASSLGEQPQHF.

The chain is built from TRBV29-1 and TRBJ2-7, with a possible D match to TRBD2 (7 bases). CDR3 length: 13 amino acids. With 6 bases removed from V and 2 bases from J, the gap between germline ends came to 14 bases. CDR1 is SQVTM, CDR2 ANQGSEA, per germline. CDR3 DNA sequence: TGCAGCGTACAAGACGGGGGGCCCTACGAGCAGTACTTC. Its translation: CSVQDGGPYEQYF.

The table lists this clone with a count of one. The J gene is TRBJ2-7, the V gene TRBV18, with 8 bases matching TRBD2. With 0 bases clipped from V and 2 bases from J, the junction kept 3 bases outside the gene matches. Germline CDR1 reads KGHSH; CDR2 reads LQKENI. CDR3 length: 15 residues. The CDR3: CASSPPSRGAYEQYF. In nucleotides, the CDR3 is TGTGCCAGCTCACCACCTTCGCGGGGGGCCTACGAGCAGTACTTC.